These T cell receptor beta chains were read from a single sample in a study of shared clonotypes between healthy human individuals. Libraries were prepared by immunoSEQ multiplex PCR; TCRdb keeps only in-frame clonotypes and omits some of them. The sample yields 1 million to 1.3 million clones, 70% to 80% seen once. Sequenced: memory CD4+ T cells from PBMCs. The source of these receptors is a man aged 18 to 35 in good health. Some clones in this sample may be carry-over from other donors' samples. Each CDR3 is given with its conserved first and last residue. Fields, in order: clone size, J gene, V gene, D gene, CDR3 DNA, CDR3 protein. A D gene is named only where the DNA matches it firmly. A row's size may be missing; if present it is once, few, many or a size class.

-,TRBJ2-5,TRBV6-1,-,TGTGCCAGCAGTGAAAAGGGAGCGATCCGGACCCAGTACTTC,CASSEKGAIRTQYF
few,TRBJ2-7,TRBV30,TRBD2,TGTGCCTGGAGTGTAGCGGGATACGAGCAGTACTTC,CAWSVAGYEQYF
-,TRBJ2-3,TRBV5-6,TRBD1,TGTGCCAGCAGCTTGGCTTTGACAGGGGGCTCAGATACGCAGTATTTT,CASSLALTGGSDTQYF
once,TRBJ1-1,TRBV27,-,TGTGCCAGCAGTTTTTCCGGACTCCAACTGGAGAACACTGAAGCTTTCTTT,CASSFSGLQLENTEAFF
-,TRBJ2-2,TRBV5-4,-,TGTGCCAGCAGAGGAGGGACGAACACCGGGGAGCTGTTTTTT,CASRGGTNTGELFF
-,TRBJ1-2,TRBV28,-,TGTGCCAGCAGTTTATGGGGGGCTCGTGGCTACACCTTC,CASSLWGARGYTF
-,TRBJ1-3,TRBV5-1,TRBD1,TGCGCCAGCAGCGGGACAGGGTCTGGAAACACCATATATTTT,CASSGTGSGNTIYF
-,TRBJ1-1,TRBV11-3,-,TGTGCCAGCAGCTTAGAAGGCCCCGGGACCTCTCAAAACACTGAAGCTTTCTTT,CASSLEGPGTSQNTEAFF
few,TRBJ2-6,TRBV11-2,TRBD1,TGTGCCAGCAGCTTACGTGAGGGGACAGGGGGCTCTGGGGCCAACGTCCTGACTTTC,CASSLREGTGGSGANVLTF
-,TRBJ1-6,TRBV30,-,TGTGCCTGGAGTGGGGGTGGGCACCCCAATTCACCCCTCCACTTT,CAWSGGGHPNSPLHF
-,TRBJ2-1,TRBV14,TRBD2,TGTGCCAGCAGCCAAGATTTAACTAGCGGTTACAATGAGCAGTTCTTC,CASSQDLTSGYNEQFF
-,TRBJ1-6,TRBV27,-,TGTGCCAGCAGCCGGGCAGAGCGGAATTCACCCCTCCACTTT,CASSRAERNSPLHF
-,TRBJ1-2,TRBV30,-,TGTGCCTGGAGTGTCGGACTTTCTGGCTACACCTTC,CAWSVGLSGYTF
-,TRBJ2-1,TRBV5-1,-,TGCGCCAGCAGCTTGGCCATTGGGGCAGGGTACAATGAGCAGTTCTTC,CASSLAIGAGYNEQFF
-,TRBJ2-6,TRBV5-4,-,TGTGCCAGCAGCATCCCAACAACTGGGGCCAACGTCCTGACTTTC,CASSIPTTGANVLTF
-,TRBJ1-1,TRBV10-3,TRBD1,TGTGCCATCAGAAGCGAGGGGGCGTTGATGAACACTGAAGCTTTCTTT,CAIRSEGALMNTEAFF
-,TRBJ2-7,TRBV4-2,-,TGTGCCAGCAGCCAAGGCCAGGGTGGCCCCTACGAGCAGTACTTC,CASSQGQGGPYEQYF
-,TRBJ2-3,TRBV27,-,TGTGCCAGCAGTTTAACCAGGGCAGGGACGCAGTATTTT,CASSLTRAGTQYF
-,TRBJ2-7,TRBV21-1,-,TGTGCCAGCAGCAGTATAGCCCCTTCCTACGAGCAGTACTTC,CASSSIAPSYEQYF
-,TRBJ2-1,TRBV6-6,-,TGTGCCAGCAGTGGGTCCTCCCGGGGCAATGAGCAGTTCTTC,CASSGSSRGNEQFF
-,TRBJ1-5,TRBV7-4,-,TGTGCCAGCAGCTTAGTCTTGAGATCGACGGATGCTCATAGCAATCAGCCCCAGCATTTT,CASSLVLRSTDAHSNQPQHF
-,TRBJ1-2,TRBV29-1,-,TGCAGCGTTCTTGGCGGGGCTAACTATGGCTACACCTTC,CSVLGGANYGYTF
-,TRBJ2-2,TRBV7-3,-,TGTGCCAGCAGCCCCCCGCAAGGGGAGCTGTTTTTT,CASSPPQGELFF
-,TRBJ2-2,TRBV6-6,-,TGTGCCAGCAGTTACACCCCGGGACACGTCGGGGAGCTGTTTTTT,CASSYTPGHVGELFF
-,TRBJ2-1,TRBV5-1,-,TGCGCCAGCAGCTTGGGGGGGAGCTCCTACAATGAGCAGTTCTTC,CASSLGGSSYNEQFF
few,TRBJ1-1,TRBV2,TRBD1,TGTGCCAGCAGTATTCAGGGGGCAAAAGACACTGAAGCTTTCTTT,CASSIQGAKDTEAFF
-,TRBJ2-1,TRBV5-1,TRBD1,TGCGCCAGCAGCTTAACAGGGGGCTCCTACAATGAGCAGTTCTTC,CASSLTGGSYNEQFF
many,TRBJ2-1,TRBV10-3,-,TGTGCCATCACGCTAGACCCCTACAATGAGCAGTTCTTC,CAITLDPYNEQFF
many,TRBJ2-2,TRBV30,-,TGTGCCTGGAGAACTTCGGGGGCCGGGGAGCTGTTTTTT,CAWRTSGAGELFF
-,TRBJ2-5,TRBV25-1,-,TGTGCCAGCAGTGTGACAGAGTCTCAAGAGACCCAGTACTTC,CASSVTESQETQYF
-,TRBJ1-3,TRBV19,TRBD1,TGTGCCAGTAGTACTAACAGGGGTAGTTCTGGAAACACCATATATTTT,CASSTNRGSSGNTIYF
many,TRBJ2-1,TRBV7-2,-,TGTGCCAGCAGGGGAGGGGGTGCGCCCTACAATGAGCAGTTCTTC,CASRGGGAPYNEQFF
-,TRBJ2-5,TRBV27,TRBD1,TGTGCCAGCAGTGGGACAGGGAGTGCAGAGACCCAGTACTTC,CASSGTGSAETQYF
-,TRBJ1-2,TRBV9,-,TGTGCCAGCAGCGTTAAGTCCCAAGAGGACTATGGCTACACCTTC,CASSVKSQEDYGYTF
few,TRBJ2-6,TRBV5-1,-,TGCGCCAGCAGCGGAGGGCGCAGCTCTGGGGCCAACGTCCTGACTTTC,CASSGGRSSGANVLTF
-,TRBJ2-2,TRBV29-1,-,TGCAGCGTTCGGACTAATGTGCCCACCGGGGAGCTGTTTTTT,CSVRTNVPTGELFF
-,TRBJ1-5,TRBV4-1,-,TGCGCCAGCAGCCGGAGCCGGATGATGGGGGGCGGGACGGGGCAGCCCCAGCATTTT,CASSRSRMMGGGTGQPQHF
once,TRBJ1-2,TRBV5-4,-,TGTGCCAGCAGCTTGGAACAGGTCTATGGCTACACCTTC,CASSLEQVYGYTF
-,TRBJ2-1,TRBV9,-,TGTGCCAGCAGCGCTGGGTCCTACAATGAGCAGTTCTTC,CASSAGSYNEQFF
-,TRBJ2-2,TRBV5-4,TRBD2,TGTGCCAGCAGCTTGGCCGGGCTAGCGGGGCTGGCCGGGGAGCTGTTTTTT,CASSLAGLAGLAGELFF
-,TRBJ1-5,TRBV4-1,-,TGCGCCAGCAGCCAAGATAGTGGGGGCAATCAGCCCCAGCATTTT,CASSQDSGGNQPQHF
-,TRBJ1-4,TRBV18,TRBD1,TGTGCCAGCTCACCACGCAGGGACAGTAATGAAAAACTGTTTTTT,CASSPRRDSNEKLFF
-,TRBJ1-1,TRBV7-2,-,TGTGCCAGCAGACCCAACAGGGAGGCGACTGAAGCTTTCTTT,CASRPNREATEAFF
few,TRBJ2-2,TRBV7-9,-,TGTGCCAGCAGCAAGGCGGCCGGGGAGCTGTTTTTT,CASSKAAGELFF